This is a list of T cell receptor beta chains from one sample in a study of technical replicates of blood from several donors. Sequencing used immunoSEQ multiplex PCR; TCRdb keeps in-frame clones, though not all of them. The profile shows approximately 81,000 clones, approximately 96% of them singletons. Specimen: T cells isolated from PBMCs. The source is a human donor in good health. Each CDR3 is given with its conserved first and last residue. A D gene is named only where the DNA matches it firmly. Expanded clones are given a class, and other clones once, few, many or no size at all.

clone_size	v_call	d_call	j_call	cdr3_aa	cdr3_nt
-	TRBV7-3	-	TRBJ2-2	CASSRLGAGELFF	TGTGCCAGCAGTAGACTAGGGGCCGGGGAGCTGTTTTTT
-	TRBV5-4	TRBD1	TRBJ1-2	CASSSWTGLNGYTF	TGTGCCAGCAGCTCTTGGACAGGGCTTAACGGCTACACCTTC
-	TRBV2	-	TRBJ1-5	CASSGTEGIQPQHF	TGTGCCAGCAGTGGGACAGAAGGGATACAGCCCCAGCATTTT
-	TRBV6-5	-	TRBJ1-4	CASSQGLATNEKLFF	TGTGCCAGCAGTCAGGGGCTTGCAACTAATGAAAAACTGTTTTTT
once	TRBV13	-	TRBJ1-2	CASSKLGTNYGYTF	TGTGCCAGCAGCAAGCTCGGGACTAACTATGGCTACACCTTC
-	TRBV5-4	TRBD1	TRBJ1-1	CASSTGTVNEAFF	TGTGCCAGCAGCACTGGGACAGTAAATGAAGCTTTCTTT
-	TRBV9	TRBD2	TRBJ2-1	CASRWTSGSNEQFF	TGTGCCAGCAGATGGACTAGCGGGAGCAATGAGCAGTTCTTC
-	TRBV6-5	TRBD1	TRBJ1-2	CASSGLTGGDYGYTF	TGTGCCAGCAGTGGCCTCACAGGGGGTGACTATGGCTACACCTTC
-	TRBV9	-	TRBJ2-6	CASSGGNPEEAGANVLTF	TGTGCCAGCAGCGGCGGCAACCCAGAGGAGGCTGGGGCCAACGTCCTGACTTTC
-	TRBV7-9	TRBD1	TRBJ1-1	CASSIRQGADTEAFF	TGTGCCAGCAGCATCCGACAGGGGGCAGACACTGAAGCTTTCTTT
-	TRBV4-2	TRBD2	TRBJ2-7	CASSQSSGSSYEQYF	TGTGCCAGCAGCCAATCAAGCGGGAGCTCCTACGAGCAGTACTTC
-	TRBV18	TRBD1	TRBJ2-5	CASSPDRGFGETQYF	TGTGCCAGCTCACCAGACAGGGGGTTTGGAGAGACCCAGTACTTC
-	TRBV7-7	-	TRBJ2-3	CASSLSSTDTQYF	TGTGCTAGCAGCTTATCTTCCACAGATACGCAGTATTTT
-	TRBV27	-	TRBJ2-7	CASSLVQGVYEQYF	TGTGCCAGCAGTTTGGTACAGGGAGTCTACGAGCAGTACTTC
-	TRBV30	TRBD1	TRBJ1-2	CAWTLTGGYYGYTF	TGTGCCTGGACTCTGACAGGGGGCTACTATGGCTACACCTTC